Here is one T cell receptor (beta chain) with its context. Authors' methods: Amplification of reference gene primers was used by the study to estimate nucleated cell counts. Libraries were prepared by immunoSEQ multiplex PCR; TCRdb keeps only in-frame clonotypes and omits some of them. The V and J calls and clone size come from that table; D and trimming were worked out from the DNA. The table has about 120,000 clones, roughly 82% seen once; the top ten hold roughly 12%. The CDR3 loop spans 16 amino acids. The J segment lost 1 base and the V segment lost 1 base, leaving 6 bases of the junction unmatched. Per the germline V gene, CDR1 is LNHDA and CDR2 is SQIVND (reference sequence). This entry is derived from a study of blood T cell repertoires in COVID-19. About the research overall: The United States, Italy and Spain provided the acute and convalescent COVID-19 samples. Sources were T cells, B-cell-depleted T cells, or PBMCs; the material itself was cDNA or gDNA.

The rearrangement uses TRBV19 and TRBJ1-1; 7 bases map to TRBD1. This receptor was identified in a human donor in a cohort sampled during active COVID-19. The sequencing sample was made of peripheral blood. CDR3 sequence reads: CASSIGLGQTNTEAFF. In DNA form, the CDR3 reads TGTGCCAGTAGTATAGGCCTGGGACAGACGAACACTGAAGCTTTCTTT. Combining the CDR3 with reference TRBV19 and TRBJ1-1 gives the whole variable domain DGGITQSPKYLFRKEGQNVTLSCEQNLNHDAMYWYRQDPGQGLRLIYYSQIVNDFQKGDIAEGYSVSREKKESFPLTVTSAQKNPTAFYLCASSIGLGQTNTEAFFGQGTRLTVV.